This T cell receptor (beta chain) was recorded in a study of CD8+CD57+ T cells in acquired aplastic anemia. Study information: On average, sorted CD4+ and CD8+ cells gave approximately 3.5 ug of DNA. Study-level points and caveats: Controls did not differ significantly from patients in CD8+ Simpson's diversity. The study identified more than 25 CD8+ CDR3 sequences shared by patients and controls.

Trimming stripped 4 bases from V and 3 bases from J, with 7 bases between. The germline V gene has CDR1 SGHTA and CDR2 FQGNSA. The CDR3 runs 13 residues. Sequencing was done on patients that had shown CD8+CD57+ cell expansion by flow cytometry. Diagnosis of severe acquired aplastic anemia applied to all patients. The use of genomic DNA as template underpinned the TCR beta VDJ and CDR3 profiling. A single record per CDR3 protein comes from TCRdb applying MiXCR to the reads. The sample lists hundreds of thousands of distinct CDR3 sequences, about a third occurring once. At least ten counts were recorded for this clonotype. The target antigen is unknown.

This clonotype originated in a human donor with aplastic anemia. Specimen: sorted CD4+, CD8+, or CD8+CD57+ T cells (not recorded which) from PBMCs. The chain employs TRBV7-2 and TRBJ2-1; D uncertain. DNA for the CDR3: TGTGCCAGCAGCTCGAATAGCTACAATGAGCAGTTCTTC. Amino acids: CASSSNSYNEQFF.